This T cell receptor beta chain was sequenced for a study of T cell changes during pregnancy in multiple sclerosis. Assay used: immunoSEQ multiplex PCR; TCRdb lists only in-frame clones, some missing. The sample has tens of thousands of clones; approximately 90% are singletons. Germline CDR1 reads MDHEN; CDR2 reads SYDVKM. The germline V and J ends were trimmed by 6 bases and 2 bases, with 20 bases remaining between them. CDR3 length: 17 amino acids. The source was peripheral blood, collected in the second trimester of pregnancy. This sequence was found in a female donor in good health, enrolled as a control in a pregnancy study. V and J are TRBV28 and TRBJ1-5; D is possibly TRBD1 (6 bases). In nucleotides, the CDR3 is TGTGCCAGCAGCTCGAGGGACATTCCGAGGGGCAATCAGCCCCAGCATTTT. Encoded protein: CASSSRDIPRGNQPQHF.